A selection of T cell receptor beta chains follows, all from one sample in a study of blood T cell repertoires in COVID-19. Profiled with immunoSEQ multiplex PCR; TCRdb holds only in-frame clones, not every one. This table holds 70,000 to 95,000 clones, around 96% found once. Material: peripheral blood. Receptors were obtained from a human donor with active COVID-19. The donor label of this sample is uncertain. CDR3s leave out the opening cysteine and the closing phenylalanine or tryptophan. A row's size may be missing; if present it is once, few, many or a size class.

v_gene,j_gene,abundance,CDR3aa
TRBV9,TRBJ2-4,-,ASSGQTAPERNIQY
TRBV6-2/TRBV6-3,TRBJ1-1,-,ASSSRPPGWAVAEAF
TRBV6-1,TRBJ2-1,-,ASSESPRVAANYNEQF
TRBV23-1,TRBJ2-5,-,ASRLQGPPGETQY
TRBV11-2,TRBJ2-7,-,ASSLETGDEQY
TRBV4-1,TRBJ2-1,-,ASSPGGTGTQSSYNEQF
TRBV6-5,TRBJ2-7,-,ASSYSYKGYEQY
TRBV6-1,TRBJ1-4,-,ASSEHGMNEKLF
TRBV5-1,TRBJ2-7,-,ASSPKGQNYEQY
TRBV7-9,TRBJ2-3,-,ASSLTLSTDTQY
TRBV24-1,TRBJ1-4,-,ATGTGAGAGEKLF
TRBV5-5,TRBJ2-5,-,ASSLEGSTSETQY
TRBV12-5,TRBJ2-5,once,ASGGTNGGQETQY
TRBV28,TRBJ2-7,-,ASSSSLLGQSSYEQC
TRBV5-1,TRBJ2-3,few,ASSLQGLGTDTQY
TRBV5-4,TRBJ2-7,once,ASSLAAGTYEQY
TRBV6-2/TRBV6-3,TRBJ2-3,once,ASSFLAGGPGDTQY
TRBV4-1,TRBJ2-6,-,ASSTGRQGVVAGANVLT
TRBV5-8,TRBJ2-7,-,ASSAGGGGLKQY
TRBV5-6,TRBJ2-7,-,ASSAGTGGEQY
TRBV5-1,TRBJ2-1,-,ASSGGAYNEQF
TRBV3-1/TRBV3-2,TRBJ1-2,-,ASSQGGGYT
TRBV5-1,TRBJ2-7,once,ASSPSSGTTYEQY
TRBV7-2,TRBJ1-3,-,ASSASPDRGKNTIY
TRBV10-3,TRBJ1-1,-,AIRNDRGNTEAF
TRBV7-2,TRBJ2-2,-,ASSPTGRGTGELF
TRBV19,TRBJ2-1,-,ASSISGGAYNEQF
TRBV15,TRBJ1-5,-,ATSDRSVQPQH
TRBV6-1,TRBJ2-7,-,ASSERDSYEQY
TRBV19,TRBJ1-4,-,ASSPQTGLDEKLF
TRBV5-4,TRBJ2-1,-,ASSLGGLAMYNEQF
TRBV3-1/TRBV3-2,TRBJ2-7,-,ASSQDYGGTYEQY
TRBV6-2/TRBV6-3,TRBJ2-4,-,ASSYSGTEIAKNIQY